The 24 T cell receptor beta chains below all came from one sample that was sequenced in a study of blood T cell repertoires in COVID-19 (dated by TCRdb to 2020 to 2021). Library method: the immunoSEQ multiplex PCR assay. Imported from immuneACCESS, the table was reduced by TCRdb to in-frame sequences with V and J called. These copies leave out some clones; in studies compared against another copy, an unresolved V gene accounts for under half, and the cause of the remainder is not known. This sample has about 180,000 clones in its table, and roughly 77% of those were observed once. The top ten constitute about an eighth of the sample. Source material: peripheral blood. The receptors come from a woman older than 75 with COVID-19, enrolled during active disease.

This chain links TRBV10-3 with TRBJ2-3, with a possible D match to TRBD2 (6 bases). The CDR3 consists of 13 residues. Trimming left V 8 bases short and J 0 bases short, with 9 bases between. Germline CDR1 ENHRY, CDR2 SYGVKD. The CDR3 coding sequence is TGTGCCATCTTAGCGGAAAGCACAGATACGCAGTATTTT. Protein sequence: CAILAESTDTQYF.

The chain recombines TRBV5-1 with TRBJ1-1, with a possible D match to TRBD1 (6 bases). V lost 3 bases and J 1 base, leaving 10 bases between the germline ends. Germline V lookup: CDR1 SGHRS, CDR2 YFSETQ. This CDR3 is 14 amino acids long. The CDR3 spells CASSSLGGNTEAFF. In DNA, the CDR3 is TGCGCCAGCAGCTCGCTAGGGGGGAACACTGAAGCTTTCTTT. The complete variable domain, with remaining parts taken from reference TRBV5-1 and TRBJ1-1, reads KAGVTQTPRYLIKTRGQQVTLSCSPISGHRSVSWYQQTPGQGLQFLFEYFSETQRNKGNFPGRFSGRQFSNSRSEMNVSTLELGDSALYLCASSSLGGNTEAFFGQGTRLTVV.

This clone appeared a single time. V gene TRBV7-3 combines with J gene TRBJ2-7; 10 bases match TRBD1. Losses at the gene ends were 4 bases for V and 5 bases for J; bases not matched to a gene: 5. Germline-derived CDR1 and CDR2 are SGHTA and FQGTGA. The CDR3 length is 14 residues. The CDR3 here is CASSSGTGVHEQYF. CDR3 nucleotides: TGTGCCAGCAGCTCCGGGACAGGGGTCCACGAGCAGTACTTC.

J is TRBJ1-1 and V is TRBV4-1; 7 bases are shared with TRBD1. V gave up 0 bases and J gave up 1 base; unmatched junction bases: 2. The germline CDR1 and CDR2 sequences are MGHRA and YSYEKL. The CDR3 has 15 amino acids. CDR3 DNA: TGCGCCAGCAGCCAAGATCCAGGGGGGAACACTGAAGCTTTCTTT. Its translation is CASSQDPGGNTEAFF.

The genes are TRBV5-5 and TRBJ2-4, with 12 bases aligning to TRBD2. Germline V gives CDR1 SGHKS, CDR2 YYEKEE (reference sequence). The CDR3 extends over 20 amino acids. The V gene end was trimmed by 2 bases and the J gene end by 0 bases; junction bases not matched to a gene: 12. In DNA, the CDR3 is TGTGCCAGCAGCTTCTACAGGCCTTCGGGACTAGCGGGAGCCAAAAACATTCAGTACTTC. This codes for CASSFYRPSGLAGAKNIQYF.

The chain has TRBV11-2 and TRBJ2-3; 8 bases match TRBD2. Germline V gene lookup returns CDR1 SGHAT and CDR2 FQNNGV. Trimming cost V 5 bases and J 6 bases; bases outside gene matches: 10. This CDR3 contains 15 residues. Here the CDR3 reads CASSPGPGGADTQYF. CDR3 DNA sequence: TGTGCCAGCAGCCCAGGCCCCGGGGGGGCGGATACGCAGTATTTT.

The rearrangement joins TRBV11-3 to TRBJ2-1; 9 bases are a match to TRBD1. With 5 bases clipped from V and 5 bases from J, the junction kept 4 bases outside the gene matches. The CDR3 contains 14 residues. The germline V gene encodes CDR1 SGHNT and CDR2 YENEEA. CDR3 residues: CASSQGTGNNEQFF. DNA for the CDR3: TGTGCCAGCAGCCAGGGGACAGGGAACAATGAGCAGTTCTTC.

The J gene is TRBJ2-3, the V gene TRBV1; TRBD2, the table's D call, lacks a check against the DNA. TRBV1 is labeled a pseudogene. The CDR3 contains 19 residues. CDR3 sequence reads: CTSSQASGGALGEVDTQYF. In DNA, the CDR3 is TGCACCAGCAGCCAAGCGAGCGGGGGGGCTTTGGGTGAGGTAGATACGCAGTATTTT.

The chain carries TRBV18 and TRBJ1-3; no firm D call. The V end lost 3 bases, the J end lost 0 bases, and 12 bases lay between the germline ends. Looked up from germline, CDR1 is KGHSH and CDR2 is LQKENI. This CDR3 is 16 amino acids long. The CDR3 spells CASSPGQPNSGNTIYF. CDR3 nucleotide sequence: TGTGCCAGCTCACCGGGCCAGCCGAACTCTGGAAACACCATATATTTT.

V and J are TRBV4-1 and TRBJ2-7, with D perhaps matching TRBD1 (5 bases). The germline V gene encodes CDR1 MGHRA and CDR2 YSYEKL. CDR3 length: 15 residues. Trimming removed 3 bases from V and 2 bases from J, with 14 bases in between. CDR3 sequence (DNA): TGCGCCAGCAGCCAGTCGACAGACAAAGCCTACGAGCAGTACTTC. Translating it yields CASSQSTDKAYEQYF.

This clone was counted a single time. CDR3 DNA sequence: TGCGCCAGCAGTATGGGGACTAGCAGAGACAATGAGCAGTTCTTC. Protein: CASSMGTSRDNEQFF. The rearrangement links TRBV5-1 to TRBJ2-1; 9 bases map to TRBD2. CDR1 is SGHRS and CDR2 is YFSETQ in the germline V gene. The CDR3 runs 15 residues. V dropped 5 bases and J dropped 5; count of bases not matched to a gene: 8.

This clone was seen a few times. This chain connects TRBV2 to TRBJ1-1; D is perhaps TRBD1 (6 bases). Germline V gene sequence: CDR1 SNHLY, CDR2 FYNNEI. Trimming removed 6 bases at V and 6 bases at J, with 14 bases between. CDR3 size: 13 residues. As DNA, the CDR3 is TGTGCCAGCAGCTCGTGGGAGGGGGCTGAAGCTTTCTTT. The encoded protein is CASSSWEGAEAFF.

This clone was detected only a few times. The CDR3 DNA is TGTGCCAGCAGTGGGCATTGGAACACTGAAGCTTTCTTT. Translating gives CASSGHWNTEAFF. The chain recombines TRBV9 with TRBJ1-1; D is ambiguous. CDR1 and CDR2 from the germline V gene are SGDLS and YYNGEE. The CDR3 has 13 residues. V dropped 5 bases and J dropped 1 base, with 9 bases sitting between them.

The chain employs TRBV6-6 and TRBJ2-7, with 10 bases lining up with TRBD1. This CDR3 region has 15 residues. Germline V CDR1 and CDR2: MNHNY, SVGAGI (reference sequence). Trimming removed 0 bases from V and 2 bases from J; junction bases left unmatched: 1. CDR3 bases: TGTGCCAGCAGTTACTCAGGACAGGGGGCCTACGAGCAGTACTTC. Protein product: CASSYSGQGAYEQYF.

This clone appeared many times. The CDR3: CASSLGPSGYLNEQFF. CDR3 nucleotides: TGTGCCAGCAGCTTAGGGCCTAGCGGGTACCTCAATGAGCAGTTCTTC. This rearrangement joins TRBV11-2 to TRBJ2-1, with 8 nucleotides matching TRBD2. After removal of 1 base from V and 6 bases from J, the junction contained 8 bases not matched to a gene. The CDR3 length is 16 residues. Looked up from germline, CDR1 is SGHAT and CDR2 is FQNNGV.

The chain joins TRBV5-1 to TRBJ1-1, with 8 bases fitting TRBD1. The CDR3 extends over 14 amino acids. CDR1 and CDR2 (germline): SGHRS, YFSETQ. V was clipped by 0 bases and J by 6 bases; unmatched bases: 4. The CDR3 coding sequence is TGCGCCAGCAGCTTGGGGACAGGGCTACCTGAAGCTTTCTTT. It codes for CASSLGTGLPEAFF.

The CDR3 spells CASSSQVNKGETQYF. For the CDR3, the DNA is TGTGCCAGCAGCTCACAGGTTAACAAGGGTGAGACCCAGTACTTC. The genes are TRBV7-2 and TRBJ2-5; possibly TRBD1 for D (5 bases). From germline, CDR1 is SGHTA and CDR2 FQGNSA. The CDR3 consists of 15 residues. Between the trimmed V and J ends, which lost 4 bases and 5 bases, there was a span of 17 bases.

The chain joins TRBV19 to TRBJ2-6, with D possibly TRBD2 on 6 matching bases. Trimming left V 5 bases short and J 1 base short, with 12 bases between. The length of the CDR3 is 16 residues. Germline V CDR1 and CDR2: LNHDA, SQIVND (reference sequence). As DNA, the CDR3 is TGTGCCAGTAGTCCAAACGGACTATCTGGGGCCAACGTCCTGACTTTC. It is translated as CASSPNGLSGANVLTF. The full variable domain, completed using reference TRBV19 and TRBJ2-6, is DGGITQSPKYLFRKEGQNVTLSCEQNLNHDAMYWYRQDPGQGLRLIYYSQIVNDFQKGDIAEGYSVSREKKESFPLTVTSAQKNPTAFYLCASSPNGLSGANVLTFGAGSRLTVL.

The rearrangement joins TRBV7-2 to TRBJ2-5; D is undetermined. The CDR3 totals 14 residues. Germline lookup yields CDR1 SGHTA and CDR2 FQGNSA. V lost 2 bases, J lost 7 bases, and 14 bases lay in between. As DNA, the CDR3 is TGTGCCAGCAGCTTAAAAGTAGCTAGTGGGACCCAGTACTTC. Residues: CASSLKVASGTQYF.

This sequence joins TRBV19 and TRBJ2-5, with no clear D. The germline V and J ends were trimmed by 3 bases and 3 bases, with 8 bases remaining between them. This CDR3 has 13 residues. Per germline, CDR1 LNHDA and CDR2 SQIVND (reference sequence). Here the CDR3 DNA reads TGTGCCAGTAGTATGTTGTCAGAAGAGACCCAGTACTTC. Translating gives CASSMLSEETQYF.

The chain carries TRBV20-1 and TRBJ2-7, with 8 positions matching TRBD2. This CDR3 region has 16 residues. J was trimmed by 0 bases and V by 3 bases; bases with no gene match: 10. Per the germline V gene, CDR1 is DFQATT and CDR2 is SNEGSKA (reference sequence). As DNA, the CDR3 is TGCAGTGCTAGTGGGATAGCGGGGCTAAGCTCCTACGAGCAGTACTTC. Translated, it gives CSASGIAGLSSYEQYF.

The CDR3 spells CASRARGYSTDTQYF. The DNA of the CDR3 is TGTGCCAGCAGAGCCCGGGGGTATAGCACAGATACGCAGTATTTT. This chain links TRBV2 with TRBJ2-3; possibly TRBD2 for D (6 bases). V lost 6 bases, J lost 0 bases, and 13 bases lay in between. CDR3 length: 15 residues. Germline V CDR1 and CDR2: SNHLY, FYNNEI.

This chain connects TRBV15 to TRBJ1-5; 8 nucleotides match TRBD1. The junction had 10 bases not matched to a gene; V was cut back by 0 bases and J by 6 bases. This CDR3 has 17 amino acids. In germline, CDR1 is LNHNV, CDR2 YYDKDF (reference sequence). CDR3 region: CATSRDPSRGHIQPQHF. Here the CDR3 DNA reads TGTGCCACCAGCAGAGATCCTTCCAGGGGGCATATTCAGCCCCAGCATTTT.

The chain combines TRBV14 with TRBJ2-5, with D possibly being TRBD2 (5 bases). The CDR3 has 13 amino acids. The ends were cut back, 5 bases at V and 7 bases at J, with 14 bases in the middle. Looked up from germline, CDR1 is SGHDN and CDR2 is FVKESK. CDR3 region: CASSLGHGGTQYF. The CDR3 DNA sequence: TGTGCCAGCAGCTTGGGTCACGGAGGGACCCAGTACTTC. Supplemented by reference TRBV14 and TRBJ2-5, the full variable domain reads EAGVTQFPSHSVIEKGQTVTLRCDPISGHDNLYWYRRVMGKEIKFLLHFVKESKQDESGMPNNRFLAERTGGTYSTLKVQPAELEDSGVYFCASSLGHGGTQYFGPGTRLLVL.